This T cell receptor beta chain was found in a study of CD8+CD57+ T cells in acquired aplastic anemia (dated by TCRdb to 2017 to 2018). Concerning the study at large: On average, sorted CD4+ and CD8+ cells yielded 2.5 to 3.5 ug of extracted DNA, with a range of roughly 0.18 to 30 ug. Mean read counts for healthy donor samples were about 10.8 million for CD4+ cells and around 11 million for CD8+ cells. Summary of the overall study and its limitations: Patients and healthy controls showed no significant difference in CD8+ Simpson's diversity (P=0.060). Some 27 CD8+ CDR3 sequences were found in both patients and controls but appeared to be highly expressed in patients and within the immunodominant clones of the patients.

The CDR3 sequence holds 14 residues, the cysteine and phenylalanine included. Only CDR3 DNA remains: 42 bases, in frame from the first base. A note on this clonotype: Its antigen specificity is not known. A read error is possible here, since a much larger clone lies one base away.

TCR repertoires of sorted CD4+ and CD8+ blood T cells from severe aplastic anemia patients and healthy subjects were deep-sequenced in the study. Ficoll-Paque density gradient centrifugation was used to isolate peripheral blood mononuclear cells. Before DNA extraction, CD4+ and CD8+ T cells were sorted by FACS or by magnetic beads. Genomic DNA served as template for TCR beta VDJ combination and CDR3 sequence profiling. TCR repertoire sequencing was run on an Illumina HiSeq 2000. The authors' pipeline ran thus. TRBV/TRBJ rearrangement plots, CDR3 size and DJ length profiles, and Simpson's diversity index were used to assess repertoires. The most abundant DNA sequence in the deep sequencing data was taken as the immunodominant clone. CDR3 amino acid sequences were screened for sharing across subjects and compared with published repertoires and the VDJdb database. TCRdb reprocessing: public reads trimmed at Q25 with fastp, clones called with MiXCR, in-frame beta chains kept. Rows merge per CDR3 protein into single entries with the most common DNA and genes. The V and J calls were not made by the authors but by TCRdb's processing. The sample contains fewer than 150,000 distinct CDR3 sequences, around 46% of them found a single time. The biggest ten clones account for roughly 2.6% of the sample.

Specimen: sorted CD4+, CD8+, or CD8+CD57+ T cells (not recorded which) from PBMCs. The clonotype was recovered from a human donor in good health, serving as a control. This sequence uses TRBV12-3 or TRBV12-4 and TRBJ2-5; the D gene could be TRBD1 or TRBD2, each one agreeing over 5 bases. The CDR3 has the sequence CASSLGVGVGDRYF. The nucleotide sequence reads as follows: TGTGCCAGCAGCTTAGGGGTCGGGGTCGGGGACCGGTACTTC.